The source of this T cell receptor beta chain is a study of regulatory dendritic cells for organ transplantation. Study findings and constraints: Considerable individual heterogeneity was seen in alloreactive memory CD8+ T cells. Among resting subsets, memory CD8+ cells contained the most alloreactive clonotypes. Memory CD8+ clonal expansion seemed more limited with regulatory than mature dendritic cells. Naive CD4+ and CD8+ repertoires were highly diverse; memory CD8+ was most oligoclonal.

Trimming took off 1 base at V and 6 bases at J, with 11 bases between the two ends. The CDR3 sequence is 13 residues long. Germline-derived CDR1 and CDR2 are SGHRS and YFSETQ. This table comes from immunoSEQ multiplex PCR, and its TCRdb copy is limited to in-frame clones, with some not included. The sample carries 30,000 to 40,000 clones, around 90% recorded once. To note about this clone: Its antigen is not identified.

The sequenced sample consisted of naive CD4+ T cells from blood. The subset denotes: CD45RA+ naive T cells. The clonotype was recovered from a human donor in good health. V is TRBV5-1 and J is TRBJ2-7; D unresolved. As DNA, the CDR3 is TGCGCCAGCAGCTTGAGCACTTCGGGCGAGCAGTACTTC. Amino acid sequence: CASSLSTSGEQYF.